The clone carrying this TCR beta chain was recorded once. This sample was included in a study of technical replicates of blood from a few donors. Trimming shortened V by 3 bases and J by 4 bases, and 13 bases separated the two germline ends. Per the germline V gene, CDR1 is LGHNA and CDR2 is YSLEER. The CDR3 is 15 residues long. Clones were read by immunoSEQ multiplex PCR, and TCRdb kept only the in-frame ones, dropping some. The table has 70,000 to 85,000 clones, roughly 92% seen once. The sequence was obtained from a human donor in good health. Source material: T cells isolated from PBMCs. V gene TRBV4-3 combines with J gene TRBJ1-5; D may be TRBD1 (5 bases). The CDR3 loop is CASSHAFGGNQPQHF. In DNA, the CDR3 is TGCGCCAGCAGCCATGCGTTCGGGGGAAATCAGCCCCAGCATTTT.